Described below is a single T cell receptor (beta chain) sequence and its context. The CDR3 length is 16 residues. PCR was performed using 60 Vbeta and 13 Jbeta primers. Clones were sequenced by immunoSEQ multiplex PCR, and TCRdb holds only the in-frame ones, with some missing. The sample holds about 200,000 clones; 86% are singletons and the top ten take approximately 0.31%. The data derive from a study of cytomegalovirus exposure and HLA in healthy donors. The sample comprised PBMCs. The origin of this receptor is a woman aged 25 to 39 in good health and CMV-seronegative. This chain connects TRBV21-1 to TRBJ2-7; the table gives TRBD1 as D, unverified against the DNA. TRBV21-1 is flagged as a pseudogene. As DNA, the CDR3 is TGTGCCAGCAGCGTCCACCGGGACAGGGGATTTTGCGAGCAGTACTTC. It translates to CASSVHRDRGFCEQYF.